This T cell receptor beta chain was observed in a study of CD8 T cells in Susac syndrome. In the study overall: The Susac syndrome patients that were sequenced included more than 5 with active disease and roughly 8 in remission. Findings of the study overall: Clonal expansion was absent from the CD4+ T cell repertoires in Susac syndrome. As acknowledged by the study, its TCR sequencing and HLA analysis included a relatively small number of individuals.

With respect to this clonotype: The antigen is not known.

cDNA came from around 0.54 to 1 ug RNA primed by random hexamers. TCRdb re-derived calls from the immunoSEQ multiplex PCR reads in MiXCR, one entry per CDR3 protein. The sample has about 160,000 distinct CDR3 sequences; 95% to 96% are singletons. Per germline, CDR1 KGHDR and CDR2 SFDVKD. Between the trimmed V and J ends, which lost 1 base and 14 bases, there was a span of 10 bases. The CDR3 is 11 amino acids. Material: CD4+ T cells from PBMCs. The sequence came from a human donor with Susac syndrome. The rearrangement uses TRBV24-1 and TRBJ1-2; no definite D call. The CDR3 loop is CATSDFQAFTF. The CDR3 nucleotides read TGTGCCACCAGTGATTTTCAGGCTTTTACCTTC.